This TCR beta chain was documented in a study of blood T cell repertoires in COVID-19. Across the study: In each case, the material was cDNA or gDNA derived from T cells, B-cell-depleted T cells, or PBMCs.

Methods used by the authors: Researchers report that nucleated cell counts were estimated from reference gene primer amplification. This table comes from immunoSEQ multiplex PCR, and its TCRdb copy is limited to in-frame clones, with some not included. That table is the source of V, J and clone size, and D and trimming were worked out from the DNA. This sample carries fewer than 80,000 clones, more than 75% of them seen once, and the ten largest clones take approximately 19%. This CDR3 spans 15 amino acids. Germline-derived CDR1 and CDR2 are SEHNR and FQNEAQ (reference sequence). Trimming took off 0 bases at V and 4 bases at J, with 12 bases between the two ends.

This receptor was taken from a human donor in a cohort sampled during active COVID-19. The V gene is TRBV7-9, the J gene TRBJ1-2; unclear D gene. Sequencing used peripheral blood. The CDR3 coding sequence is TGTGCCAGCAGCTTAGCCCTAATCGCAGGCTATGGCTACACCTTC. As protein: CASSLALIAGYGYTF.